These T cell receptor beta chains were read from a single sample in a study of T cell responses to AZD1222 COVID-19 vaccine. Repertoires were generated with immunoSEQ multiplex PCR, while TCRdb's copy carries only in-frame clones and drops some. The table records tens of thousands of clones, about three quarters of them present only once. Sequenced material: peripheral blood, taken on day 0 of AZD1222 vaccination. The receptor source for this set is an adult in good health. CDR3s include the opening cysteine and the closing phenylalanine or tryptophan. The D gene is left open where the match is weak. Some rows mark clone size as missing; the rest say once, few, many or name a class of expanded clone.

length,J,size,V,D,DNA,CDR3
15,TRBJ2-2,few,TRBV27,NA,TGTGCCAGCAGTTTACTGCGCAGATCGTCTGGGGAGCTGTTTTTT,CASSLLRRSSGELFF
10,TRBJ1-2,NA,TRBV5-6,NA,TGTGCCAGCAGCTTGCAGGGATTCACCTTC,CASSLQGFTF
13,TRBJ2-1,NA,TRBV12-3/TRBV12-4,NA,TGTGCCAGCACCTTCGGACAGGGAGGGGAGCAGTTCTTC,CASTFGQGGEQFF
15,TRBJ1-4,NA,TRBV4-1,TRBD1,TGCGCCAGCAGCCAAGGAGGACAGGGGTCGGAAAAACTGTTTTTT,CASSQGGQGSEKLFF
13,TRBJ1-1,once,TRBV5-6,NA,TGTGCCAGCAGCCTCACCGGGGTTCCCGAAGCTTTCTTT,CASSLTGVPEAFF
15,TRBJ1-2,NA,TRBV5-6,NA,TGTGCCAGCACCCAGCGAGACTTTATAATCTATGGCTACACCTTC,CASTQRDFIIYGYTF
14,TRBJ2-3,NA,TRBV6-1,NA,TGTGCCAGCAGTGAACCGTTGACAGCAGATACGCAGTATTTT,CASSEPLTADTQYF
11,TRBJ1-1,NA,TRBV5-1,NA,TGCGCCAGCAAGTGGGGGACTGAAGCTTTCTTT,CASKWGTEAFF
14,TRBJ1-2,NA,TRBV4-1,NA,TGCGCCAGCAGTATGGAGGGAACTAACTATGGCTACACCTTC,CASSMEGTNYGYTF
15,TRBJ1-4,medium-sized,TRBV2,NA,TGTGCCAGCAGGCGACAGGTCGCAACTAATGAAAAACTGTTTTTT,CASRRQVATNEKLFF
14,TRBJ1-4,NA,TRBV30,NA,TGTGCCTGGAGTGTAGCAGTTATGAATGAAAAACTGTTTTTT,CAWSVAVMNEKLFF
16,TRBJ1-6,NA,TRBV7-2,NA,TGTGCCAGCAGCTTATGGCAGTTTACGCAAGGATCACCCCTCCACTTT,CASSLWQFTQGSPLHF
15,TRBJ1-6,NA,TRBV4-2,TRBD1,TGTGCCAGCAGCTTTCTCCGGGACAGGGGTTCACCCCTCCACTTT,CASSFLRDRGSPLHF
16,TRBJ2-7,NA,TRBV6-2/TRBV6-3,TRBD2,TGTGCCAGCAGCAGAATTAGCGGGAGGGCCGGGAACGAGCAGTACTTC,CASSRISGRAGNEQYF
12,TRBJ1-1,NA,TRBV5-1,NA,TGCGCCAGCAGCTTGGGCGAAGCAGGCGCTTTTTTT,CASSLGEAGAFF
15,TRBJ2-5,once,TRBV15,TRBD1,TGTGCCACCAGCAGAGGAGGGACAGCCCAAGAGACCCAGTACTTC,CATSRGGTAQETQYF
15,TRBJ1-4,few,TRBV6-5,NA,TGTGCCAGCATCTCAGGGGACTCGACTAATGAAAAACTGTTTTTT,CASISGDSTNEKLFF
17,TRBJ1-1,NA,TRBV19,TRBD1,TGTGCCAGTAGCCCAATAGGGGACAGGGGACTGAACACTGAAGCTTTCTTT,CASSPIGDRGLNTEAFF
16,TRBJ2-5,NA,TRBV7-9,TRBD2,TGTGCCAGCAGCTCGCCGGGACTAGCGGACCAAGAGACCCAGTACTTC,CASSSPGLADQETQYF
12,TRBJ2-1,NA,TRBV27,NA,TGTGCCAGCAGTTCTGTGGTTGGTGAGCAGTTCTTC,CASSSVVGEQFF
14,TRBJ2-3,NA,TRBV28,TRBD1,TGTGCCAGCAGTCCCGACAGGGGGTCAGATACGCAGTATTTT,CASSPDRGSDTQYF
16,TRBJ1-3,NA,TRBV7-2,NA,TGTGCCAGCAGCCCAGTGGGGGGGGCGGGAGGAAACACCATATATTTT,CASSPVGGAGGNTIYF
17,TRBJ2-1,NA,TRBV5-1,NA,TGCGCCAGCAGCCCCACGGGGGCAACGTGGGGGGTCGATGAGCAGTTCTTC,CASSPTGATWGVDEQFF
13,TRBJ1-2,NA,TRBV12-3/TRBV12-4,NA,TGTGCCAGCAGTTTACACGGGGGTAGTGGCTACACCTTC,CASSLHGGSGYTF
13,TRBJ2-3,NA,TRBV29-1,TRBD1,TGCAGCGCTAGAGGGGGACAGGGAGATACGCAGTATTTT,CSARGGQGDTQYF
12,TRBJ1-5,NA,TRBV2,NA,TGTGCCAGCAGAGGACAAACCCAGCCCCAGCATTTT,CASRGQTQPQHF
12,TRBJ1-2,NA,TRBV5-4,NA,TGTGCCAGCAGCTTGACAGACTATGGCTACACCTTC,CASSLTDYGYTF
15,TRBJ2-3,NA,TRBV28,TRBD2,TGTGCCAGCAGTTCCAGACTAGCGGGGGTGGATACGCAGTATTTT,CASSSRLAGVDTQYF
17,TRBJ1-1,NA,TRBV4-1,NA,TGCGCCAGCAGCCAAGAACAGGGTACGCATCTGAACACTGAAGCTTTCTTT,CASSQEQGTHLNTEAFF